These 4 T cell receptor beta chains originate from one sample sequenced in a study of shared clonotypes between healthy human individuals. Produced via immunoSEQ multiplex PCR; TCRdb's table is partial and in-frame only. The sample shows some 2 million clones, 85% to 95% of them seen only once. Sequencing was carried out using naive CD4+ T cells sorted from blood. Subset noted: CD45RA+ positively selected. The receptors were sampled from a man between 18 and 35 years old in good health.

The chain joins TRBV4-1 to TRBJ2-2, with TRBD1 matching 9 bases. V trimming: 2 bases; J trimming: 9 bases; junction bases outside the gene matches: 10. There are 16 residues in the CDR3. Germline V gene data show CDR1 as MGHRA and CDR2 as YSYEKL. Here the CDR3 reads CASSQNIGTGTWELFF. CDR3 DNA: TGCGCCAGCAGCCAAAATATCGGGACAGGGACCTGGGAGCTGTTTTTT.

The chain combines TRBV2 with TRBJ2-7; no clear D gene. Between the trimmed V and J ends, which lost 9 bases and 6 bases, there was a span of 15 bases. The germline V gene has CDR1 SNHLY and CDR2 FYNNEI. The CDR3 runs to 12 residues. CDR3: CASEADRSEQYF. The CDR3 region has the DNA TGTGCCAGTGAGGCGGACCGCAGCGAGCAGTACTTC.

The genes are TRBV29-1 and TRBJ2-5; 8 nucleotides agree with TRBD2. The CDR3 is 13 residues long. The germline CDR1 and CDR2 sequences are SQVTM and ANQGSEA. Germline trimming cut 6 bases from V and 7 bases from J; bases unmatched to any gene: 10. Written as DNA, the CDR3 is TGCAGCGTCTGGGGGGGGACTAGTTCGACCCAGTACTTC. It specifies CSVWGGTSSTQYF. The full variable domain, rest sourced from reference TRBV29-1 and TRBJ2-5, is SAVISQKPSRDICQRGTSLTIQCQVDSQVTMMFWYRQQPGQSLTLIATANQGSEATYESGFVIDKFPISRPNLTFSTLTVSNMSPEDSSIYLCSVWGGTSSTQYFGPGTRLLVL.

With regard to this clone: The identical CDR3 is also encoded by other nucleotide sequences in the sample. The CDR3 here is CASSQGQGSTNEKLFF. The CDR3 region has the DNA TGCGCCAGCAGCCAAGGACAGGGCTCAACTAATGAAAAACTGTTTTTT. The chain couples TRBV4-1 to TRBJ1-4; 7 bases match TRBD1. There are 16 residues in the CDR3. V lost 1 base, J lost 0 bases, and 2 bases stayed unmatched. Germline assignment: CDR1 MGHRA and CDR2 YSYEKL.